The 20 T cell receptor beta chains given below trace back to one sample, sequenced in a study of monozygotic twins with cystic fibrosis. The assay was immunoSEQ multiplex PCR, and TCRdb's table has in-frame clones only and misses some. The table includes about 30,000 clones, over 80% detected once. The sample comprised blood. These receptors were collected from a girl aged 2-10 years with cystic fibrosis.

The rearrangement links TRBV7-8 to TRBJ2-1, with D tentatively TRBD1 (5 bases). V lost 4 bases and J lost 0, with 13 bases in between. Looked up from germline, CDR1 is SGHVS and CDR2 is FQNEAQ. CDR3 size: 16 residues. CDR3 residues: CASSSWGGNSYNEQFF. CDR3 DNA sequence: TGTGCCAGCAGCTCCTGGGGCGGAAACTCCTACAATGAGCAGTTCTTC. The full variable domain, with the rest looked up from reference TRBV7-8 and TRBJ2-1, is GAGVSQSPRYKVAKRGQDVALRCDPISGHVSLFWYQQALGQGPEFLTYFQNEAQLDKSGLPSDRFFAERPEGSVSTLKIQRTQQEDSAVYLCASSSWGGNSYNEQFFGPGTRLTVL.

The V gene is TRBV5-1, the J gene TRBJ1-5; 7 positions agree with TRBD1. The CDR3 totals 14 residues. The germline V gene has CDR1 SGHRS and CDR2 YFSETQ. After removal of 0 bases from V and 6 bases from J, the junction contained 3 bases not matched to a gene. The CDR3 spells CASSLEGGTQPQHF. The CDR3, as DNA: TGCGCCAGCAGCTTGGAAGGGGGCACTCAGCCCCAGCATTTT.

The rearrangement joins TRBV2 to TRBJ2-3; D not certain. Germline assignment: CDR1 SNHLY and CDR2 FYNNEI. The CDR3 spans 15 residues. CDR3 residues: CASERTRGVSDTQYF. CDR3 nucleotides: TGTGCTTCCGAAAGGACCAGAGGAGTATCAGATACGCAGTATTTT.

CDR3 sequence (DNA): TGTGCCAGCAGCCCTGGACTAGCGCCCAATTTACGAACAGATACGCAGTATTTT. Its protein product is CASSPGLAPNLRTDTQYF. This sequence joins TRBV14 and TRBJ2-3; 9 bases fit TRBD2. CDR3 length: 18 amino acids. Germline CDR1 and CDR2: SGHDN and FVKESK. V was clipped by 4 bases and J by 3 bases; unmatched bases: 14. The complete variable domain, with remaining parts taken from reference TRBV14 and TRBJ2-3, reads EAGVTQFPSHSVIEKGQTVTLRCDPISGHDNLYWYRRVMGKEIKFLLHFVKESKQDESGMPNNRFLAERTGGTYSTLKVQPAELEDSGVYFCASSPGLAPNLRTDTQYFGPGTRLTVL.

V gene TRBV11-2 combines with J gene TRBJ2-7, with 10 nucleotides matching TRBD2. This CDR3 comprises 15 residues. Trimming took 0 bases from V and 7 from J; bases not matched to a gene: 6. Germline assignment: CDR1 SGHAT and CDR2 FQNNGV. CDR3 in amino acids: CASSLEASGSQEQYF. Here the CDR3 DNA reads TGTGCCAGCAGCTTAGAGGCTAGCGGGAGTCAAGAGCAGTACTTC.

The CDR3 sequence is CAIGTSAYEQYF. The CDR3 coding sequence is TGTGCCATCGGGACTAGCGCCTACGAGCAGTACTTC. The chain links TRBV27 to TRBJ2-7, with 10 bases aligning to TRBD2. The V gene end was trimmed by 10 bases and the J gene end by 2 bases; junction bases not matched to a gene: 2. CDR1 is MNHEY and CDR2 is SMNVEV in the germline V gene (reference sequence). There are 12 residues in the CDR3.

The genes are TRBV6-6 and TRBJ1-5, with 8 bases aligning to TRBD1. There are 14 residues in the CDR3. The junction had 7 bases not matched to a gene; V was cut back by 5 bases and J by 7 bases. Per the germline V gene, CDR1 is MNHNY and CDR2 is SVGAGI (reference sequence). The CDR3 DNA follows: TGTGCCAGCAGTCTCGGACAGGGCTGGCAGCCCCAGCATTTT. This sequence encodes CASSLGQGWQPQHF.

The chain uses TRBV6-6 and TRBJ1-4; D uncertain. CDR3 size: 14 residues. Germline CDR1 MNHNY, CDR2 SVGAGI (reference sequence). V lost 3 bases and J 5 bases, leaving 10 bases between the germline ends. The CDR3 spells CASSYGQLNEKLFF. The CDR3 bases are TGTGCCAGCAGTTATGGGCAGCTAAATGAAAAACTGTTTTTT.

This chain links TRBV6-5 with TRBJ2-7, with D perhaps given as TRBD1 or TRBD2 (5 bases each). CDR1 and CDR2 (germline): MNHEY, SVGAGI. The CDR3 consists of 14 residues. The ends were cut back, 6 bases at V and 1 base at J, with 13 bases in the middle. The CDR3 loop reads CASRIGTESYEQYF. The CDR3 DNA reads TGTGCCAGCAGAATTGGGACGGAGTCCTACGAGCAGTACTTC.

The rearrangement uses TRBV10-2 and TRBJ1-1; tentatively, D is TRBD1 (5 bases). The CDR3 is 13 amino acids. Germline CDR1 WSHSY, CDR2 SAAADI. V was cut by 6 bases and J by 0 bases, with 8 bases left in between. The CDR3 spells CASSGHLNTEAFF. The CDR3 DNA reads TGCGCCAGCAGCGGACACCTGAACACTGAAGCTTTCTTT.

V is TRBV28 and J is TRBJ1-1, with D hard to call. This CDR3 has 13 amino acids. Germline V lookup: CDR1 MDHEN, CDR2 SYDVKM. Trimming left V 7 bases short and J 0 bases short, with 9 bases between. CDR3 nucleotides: TGTGCCAGCATAATGGGAGTGAACACTGAAGCTTTCTTT. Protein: CASIMGVNTEAFF.

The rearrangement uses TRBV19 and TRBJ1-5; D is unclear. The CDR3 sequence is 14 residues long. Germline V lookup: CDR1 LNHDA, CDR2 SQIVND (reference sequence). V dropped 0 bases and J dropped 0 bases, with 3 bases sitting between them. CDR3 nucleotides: TGTGCCAGTAGTATAGATTATAGCAATCAGCCCCAGCATTTT. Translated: CASSIDYSNQPQHF.

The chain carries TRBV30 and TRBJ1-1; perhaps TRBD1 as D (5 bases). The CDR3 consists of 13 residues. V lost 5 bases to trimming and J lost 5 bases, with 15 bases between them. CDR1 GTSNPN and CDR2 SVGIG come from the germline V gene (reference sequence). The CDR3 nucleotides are TGTGCCTGGGCCCCCCGGGGGGATACTGAAGCTTTCTTT. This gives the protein CAWAPRGDTEAFF.

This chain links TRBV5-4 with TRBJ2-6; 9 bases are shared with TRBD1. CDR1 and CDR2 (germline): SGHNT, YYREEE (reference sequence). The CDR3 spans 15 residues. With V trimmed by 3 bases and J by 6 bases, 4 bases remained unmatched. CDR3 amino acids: CASSSGQGLANVLTF. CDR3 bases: TGTGCCAGCAGCTCGGGACAGGGTTTGGCCAACGTCCTGACTTTC. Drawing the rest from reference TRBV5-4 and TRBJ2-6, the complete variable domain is ETGVTQSPTHLIKTRGQQVTLRCSSQSGHNTVSWYQQALGQGPQFIFQYYREEENGRGNFPPRFSGLQFPNYSSELNVNALELDDSALYLCASSSGQGLANVLTFGAGSRLTVL.

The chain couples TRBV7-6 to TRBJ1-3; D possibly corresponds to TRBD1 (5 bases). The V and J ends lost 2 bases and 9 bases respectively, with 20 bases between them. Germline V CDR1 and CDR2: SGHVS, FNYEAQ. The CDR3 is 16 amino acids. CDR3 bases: TGTGCCAGCAGCTTATTTGGACAAGCCTCGAGTGGCACCATATATTTT. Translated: CASSLFGQASSGTIYF.

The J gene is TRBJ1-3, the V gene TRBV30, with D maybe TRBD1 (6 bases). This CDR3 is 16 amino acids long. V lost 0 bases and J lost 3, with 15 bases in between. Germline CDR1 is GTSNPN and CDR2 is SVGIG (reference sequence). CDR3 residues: CAWSVPRGIFGNTIYF. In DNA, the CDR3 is TGTGCCTGGAGTGTACCCAGGGGTATCTTTGGAAACACCATATATTTT.

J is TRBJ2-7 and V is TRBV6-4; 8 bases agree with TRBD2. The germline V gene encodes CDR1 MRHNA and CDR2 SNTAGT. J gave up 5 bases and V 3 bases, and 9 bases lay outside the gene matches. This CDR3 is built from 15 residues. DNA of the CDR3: TGTGCCAGCAGTGAGAATAGCGGGAAGGTCGACGAGCAGTACTTC. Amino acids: CASSENSGKVDEQYF.

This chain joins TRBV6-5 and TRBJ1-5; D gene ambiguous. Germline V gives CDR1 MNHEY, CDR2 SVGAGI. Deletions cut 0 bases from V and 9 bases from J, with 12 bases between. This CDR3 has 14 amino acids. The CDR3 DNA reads TGTGCCAGCAGTTACTCGCTAGGCCCAGGGCCCCAGCATTTT. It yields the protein CASSYSLGPGPQHF.

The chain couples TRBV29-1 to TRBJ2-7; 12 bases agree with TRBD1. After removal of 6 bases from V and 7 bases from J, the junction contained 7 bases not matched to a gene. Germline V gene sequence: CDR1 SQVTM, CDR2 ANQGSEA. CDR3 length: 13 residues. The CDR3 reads CSVPGQGAGEQYF. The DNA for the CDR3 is TGCAGCGTACCGGGACAGGGGGCGGGAGAGCAGTACTTC.

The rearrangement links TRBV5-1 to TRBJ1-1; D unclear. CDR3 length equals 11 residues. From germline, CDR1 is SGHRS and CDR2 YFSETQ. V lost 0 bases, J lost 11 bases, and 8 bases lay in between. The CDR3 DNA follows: TGCGCCAGCAGCTTGGGTCCGCTGGCTTTCTTT. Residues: CASSLGPLAFF.